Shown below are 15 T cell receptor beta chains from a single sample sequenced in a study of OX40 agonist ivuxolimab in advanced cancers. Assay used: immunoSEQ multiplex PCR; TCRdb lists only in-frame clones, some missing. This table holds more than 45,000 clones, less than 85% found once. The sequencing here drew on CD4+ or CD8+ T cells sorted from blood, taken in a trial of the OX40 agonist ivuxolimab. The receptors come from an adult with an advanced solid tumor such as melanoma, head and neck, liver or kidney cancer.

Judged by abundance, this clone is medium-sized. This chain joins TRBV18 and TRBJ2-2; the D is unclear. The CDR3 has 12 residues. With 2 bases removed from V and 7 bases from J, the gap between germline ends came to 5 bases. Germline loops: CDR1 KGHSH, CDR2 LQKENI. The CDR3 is CASSPGDGELFF. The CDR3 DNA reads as TGTGCCAGCTCACCAGGTGACGGGGAGCTGTTTTTT.

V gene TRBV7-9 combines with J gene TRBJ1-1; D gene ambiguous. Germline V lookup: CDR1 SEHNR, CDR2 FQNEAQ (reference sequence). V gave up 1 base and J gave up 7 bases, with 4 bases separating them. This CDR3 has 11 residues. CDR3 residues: CASSLGGEAFF. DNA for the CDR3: TGTGCCAGCAGCTTAGGGGGTGAAGCTTTCTTT.

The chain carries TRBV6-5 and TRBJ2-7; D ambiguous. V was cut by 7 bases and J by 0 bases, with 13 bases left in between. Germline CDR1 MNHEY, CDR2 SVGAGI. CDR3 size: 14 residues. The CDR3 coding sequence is TGTGCCAGCAAACGTAAGGGCAGCTCCTACGAGCAGTACTTC. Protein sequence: CASKRKGSSYEQYF.

As DNA, the CDR3 is TGCGCCAGCAGCCTTTATGGGGGGGTATCCTACAATGAGCAGTTCTTC. This codes for CASSLYGGVSYNEQFF. The chain links TRBV4-3 to TRBJ2-1; 7 bases agree with TRBD2. Germline CDR1 and CDR2: LGHNA and YSLEER. Trimming cost V 4 bases and J 1 base; bases outside gene matches: 7. CDR3 size: 16 residues.

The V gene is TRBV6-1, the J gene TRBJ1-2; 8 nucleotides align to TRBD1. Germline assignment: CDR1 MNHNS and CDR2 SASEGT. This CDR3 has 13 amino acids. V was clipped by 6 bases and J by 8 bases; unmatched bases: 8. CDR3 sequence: CASREDRVGGYTF. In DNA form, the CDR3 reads TGTGCCAGCAGAGAGGACAGGGTAGGAGGCTACACCTTC.

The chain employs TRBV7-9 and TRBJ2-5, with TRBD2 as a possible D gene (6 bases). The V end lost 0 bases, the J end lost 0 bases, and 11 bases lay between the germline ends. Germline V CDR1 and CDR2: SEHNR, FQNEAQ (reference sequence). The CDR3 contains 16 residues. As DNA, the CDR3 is TGTGCCAGCAGCTTAGCCTTTCCGGGGGACCAAGAGACCCAGTACTTC. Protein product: CASSLAFPGDQETQYF.

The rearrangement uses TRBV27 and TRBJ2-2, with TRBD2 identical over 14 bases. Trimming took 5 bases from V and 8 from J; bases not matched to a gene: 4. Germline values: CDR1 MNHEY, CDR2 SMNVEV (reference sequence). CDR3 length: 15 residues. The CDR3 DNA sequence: TGTGCCAGCAGTCCCGGGACTAGCGGGAGTGGGGAGCTGTTTTTT. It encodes CASSPGTSGSGELFF.

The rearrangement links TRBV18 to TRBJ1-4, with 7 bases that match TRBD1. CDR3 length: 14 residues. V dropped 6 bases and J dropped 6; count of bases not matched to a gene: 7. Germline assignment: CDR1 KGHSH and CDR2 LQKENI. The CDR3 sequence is CASSNRGADEKLFF. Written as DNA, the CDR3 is TGTGCCAGCTCTAACAGGGGAGCGGATGAAAAACTGTTTTTT.

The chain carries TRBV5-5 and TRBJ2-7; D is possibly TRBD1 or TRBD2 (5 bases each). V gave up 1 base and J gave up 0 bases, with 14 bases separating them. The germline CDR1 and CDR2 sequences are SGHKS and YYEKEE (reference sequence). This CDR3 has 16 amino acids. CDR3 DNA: TGTGCCAGCAGCTTGTACGAGGGGCGCGTCTCCTACGAGCAGTACTTC. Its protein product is CASSLYEGRVSYEQYF.

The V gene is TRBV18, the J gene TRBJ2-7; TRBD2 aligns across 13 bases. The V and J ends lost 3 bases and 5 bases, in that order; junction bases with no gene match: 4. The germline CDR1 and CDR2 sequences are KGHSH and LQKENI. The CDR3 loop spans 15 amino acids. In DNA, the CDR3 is TGTGCCAGCTCACCGGGGACTAGCGGGACCAACGAGCAGTACTTC. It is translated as CASSPGTSGTNEQYF.

CDR3 in DNA: TGTGCCAGCAGCTTAGCGGGCCCCCCTAATTCACCCCTCCACTTT. It translates to CASSLAGPPNSPLHF. The J gene is TRBJ1-6, the V gene TRBV11-3; no definite D call. V was clipped by 1 base and J by 6 bases, with 10 bases between them. Germline assignment: CDR1 SGHNT and CDR2 YENEEA. The CDR3 is made up of 15 amino acids. The full variable domain, its missing parts supplied by reference TRBV11-3 and TRBJ1-6, is EAGVVQSPRYKIIEKKQPVAFWCNPISGHNTLYWYLQNLGQGPELLIRYENEEAVDDSQLPKDRFSAERLKGVDSTLKIQPAELGDSAVYLCASSLAGPPNSPLHFGNGTRLTVT.

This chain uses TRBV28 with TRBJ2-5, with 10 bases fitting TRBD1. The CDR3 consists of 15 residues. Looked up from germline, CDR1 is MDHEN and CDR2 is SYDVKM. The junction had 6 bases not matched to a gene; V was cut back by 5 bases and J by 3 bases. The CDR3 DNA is TGTGCCAGCAGTCGATCCGGGACAGGGGAAGAGACCCAGTACTTC. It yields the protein CASSRSGTGEETQYF.

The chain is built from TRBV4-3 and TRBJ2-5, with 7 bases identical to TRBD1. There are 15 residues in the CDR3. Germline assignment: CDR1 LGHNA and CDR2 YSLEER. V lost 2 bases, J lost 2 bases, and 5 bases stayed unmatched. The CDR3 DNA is TGCGCCAGCAGCCAACAAAAGGGACAGCAAGAGACCCAGTACTTC. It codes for CASSQQKGQQETQYF.

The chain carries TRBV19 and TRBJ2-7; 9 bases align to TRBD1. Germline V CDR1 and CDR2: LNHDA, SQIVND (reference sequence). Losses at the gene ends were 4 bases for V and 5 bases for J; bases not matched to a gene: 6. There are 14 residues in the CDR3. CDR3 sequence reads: CASSTRDRVNEQYF. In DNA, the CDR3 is TGTGCCAGTAGTACCCGGGACAGGGTAAACGAGCAGTACTTC.

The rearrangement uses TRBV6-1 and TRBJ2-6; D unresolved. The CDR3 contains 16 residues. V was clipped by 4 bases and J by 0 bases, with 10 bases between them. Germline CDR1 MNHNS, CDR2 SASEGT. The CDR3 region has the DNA TGTGCCAGCAGTGTCCAGATGAGCTCTGGGGCCAACGTCCTGACTTTC. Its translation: CASSVQMSSGANVLTF.